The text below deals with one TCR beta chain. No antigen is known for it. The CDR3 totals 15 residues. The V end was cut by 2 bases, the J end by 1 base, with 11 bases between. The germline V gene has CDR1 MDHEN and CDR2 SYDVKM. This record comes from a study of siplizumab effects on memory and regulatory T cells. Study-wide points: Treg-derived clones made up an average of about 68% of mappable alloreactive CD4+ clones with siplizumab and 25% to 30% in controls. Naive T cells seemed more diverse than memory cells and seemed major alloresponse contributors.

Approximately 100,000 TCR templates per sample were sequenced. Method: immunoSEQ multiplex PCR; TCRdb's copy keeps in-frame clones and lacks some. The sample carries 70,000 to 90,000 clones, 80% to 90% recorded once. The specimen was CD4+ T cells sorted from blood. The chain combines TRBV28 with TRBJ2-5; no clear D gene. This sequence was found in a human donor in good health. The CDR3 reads CASSLTTLRQETQYF. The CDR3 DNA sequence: TGTGCCAGCAGTTTAACTACCCTCCGCCAAGAGACCCAGTACTTC. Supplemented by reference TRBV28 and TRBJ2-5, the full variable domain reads DVKVTQSSRYLVKRTGEKVFLECVQDMDHENMFWYRQDPGLGLRLIYFSYDVKMKEKGDIPEGYSVSREKKERFSLILESASTNQTSMYLCASSLTTLRQETQYFGPGTRLLVL.